The 23 T cell receptor beta chains given below trace back to one sample, sequenced in a study of cytomegalovirus exposure and HLA in healthy donors. PCR employed 60 Vbeta and 13 Jbeta primers. Here immunoSEQ multiplex PCR was the method, and the copy in TCRdb shows in-frame clones only, minus some. The sample lists fewer than 350,000 clones; roughly 90% were seen once. Material: PBMCs. All receptors derive from a woman between 18 and 29 years old in good health and CMV-seronegative.

J is TRBJ2-1 and V is TRBV9, with D maybe TRBD2 (6 bases). Germline V gives CDR1 SGDLS, CDR2 YYNGEE. Deletions cut 1 base from V and 7 bases from J, with 12 bases between. The CDR3 sequence is 14 residues long. CDR3 in amino acids: CASSVIGGSNEQFF. DNA for the CDR3: TGTGCCAGCAGCGTAATCGGGGGAAGTAATGAGCAGTTCTTC.

In this sample, this clone turned up a few times. The chain couples TRBV5-6 to TRBJ1-1, with 9 bases lining up with TRBD1. The CDR3 covers 15 residues. Losses at the gene ends were 4 bases for V and 4 bases for J; bases not matched to a gene: 8. CDR1 SGHDT and CDR2 YYEEEE come from the germline V gene. In DNA form, the CDR3 reads TGTGCCAGCAGCACGGACAGGGGTCTAGGCACTGAAGCTTTCTTT. It specifies CASSTDRGLGTEAFF.

This chain uses TRBV19 with TRBJ1-2; unclear D gene. Germline V lookup: CDR1 LNHDA, CDR2 SQIVND (reference sequence). Between the trimmed V and J ends, which lost 0 bases and 5 bases, there was a span of 7 bases. This CDR3 comprises 13 residues. The DNA for the CDR3 is TGTGCCAGTAGTATAGATCCCTCTTATGGCTACACCTTC. It specifies CASSIDPSYGYTF.

The rearrangement joins TRBV19 to TRBJ2-1; 8 nucleotides line up with TRBD2. CDR1 is LNHDA and CDR2 is SQIVND in the germline V gene (reference sequence). The CDR3 sequence is 15 residues long. The ends lost 7 bases at V and 4 bases at J; junction bases unmatched: 9. CDR3 amino acids: CASIMSGGQYNEQFF. DNA of the CDR3: TGTGCCAGTATAATGAGCGGGGGCCAGTACAATGAGCAGTTCTTC. The full variable domain, rest sourced from reference TRBV19 and TRBJ2-1, is DGGITQSPKYLFRKEGQNVTLSCEQNLNHDAMYWYRQDPGQGLRLIYYSQIVNDFQKGDIAEGYSVSREKKESFPLTVTSAQKNPTAFYLCASIMSGGQYNEQFFGPGTRLTVL.

This sequence joins TRBV5-1 and TRBJ2-1; tentatively, D is TRBD2 (6 bases). This CDR3 comprises 16 residues. Germline V gives CDR1 SGHRS, CDR2 YFSETQ. The germline V and J ends were trimmed by 1 base and 1 base, with 12 bases remaining between them. CDR3 coding DNA: TGCGCCAGCAGCTTGAACGGGGGAATGTCCTACAATGAGCAGTTCTTC. Its protein is CASSLNGGMSYNEQFF.

This clone showed up just once. The chain recombines TRBV5-4 with TRBJ2-1, with D hard to call. V was clipped by 0 bases and J by 8 bases, with 3 bases between them. Germline CDR1 SGHNT, CDR2 YYREEE (reference sequence). The CDR3 covers 11 residues. CDR3 sequence (DNA): TGTGCCAGCAGCTTGGGGCATGAGCAGTTCTTC. Its protein product is CASSLGHEQFF.

J is TRBJ2-1 and V is TRBV2; TRBD2 might be the D (6 bases). Germline CDR1 and CDR2: SNHLY and FYNNEI. Trimming shortened V by 8 bases and J by 0 bases, and 14 bases separated the two germline ends. The CDR3 totals 15 residues. CDR3 region: CASAGPSSSYNEQFF. CDR3 bases: TGTGCCAGCGCGGGGCCCTCGAGCTCCTACAATGAGCAGTTCTTC.

The chain joins TRBV5-1 to TRBJ2-3; 7 nucleotides match TRBD2. CDR1 is SGHRS, CDR2 YFSETQ, per germline. V lost 0 bases to trimming and J lost 6 bases; unmatched junction nucleotides: 1. The CDR3 extends over 13 amino acids. This CDR3 reads CASSLDGRDTQYF. The DNA of the CDR3 is TGCGCCAGCAGCTTGGACGGGAGGGATACGCAGTATTTT.

As to this clone: The identical CDR3 is also encoded by other nucleotide sequences in the sample. The chain uses TRBV19 and TRBJ1-1; D may be TRBD1 (5 bases). Germline V lookup: CDR1 LNHDA, CDR2 SQIVND (reference sequence). The CDR3 totals 13 residues. Trimming cost V 4 bases and J 1 base, with 7 bases left between them. In DNA, the CDR3 is TGTGCCAGTAGTACCACAGGGAACACTGAAGCTTTCTTT. Translating it yields CASSTTGNTEAFF.

The CDR3 loop reads CASSLSLQKSNEQFF. For the CDR3, the DNA is TGTGCCAGCAGCTTATCCCTGCAGAAAAGTAATGAGCAGTTCTTC. V is TRBV7-3 and J is TRBJ2-1, with D hard to call. V was shortened by 2 bases and J by 7 bases, with 15 bases between the two germline ends. Germline V CDR1 and CDR2: SGHTA, FQGTGA. The CDR3 loop spans 15 amino acids.

This clone showed up just once. The rearrangement uses TRBV19 and TRBJ1-2; 7 bases map to TRBD1. The V gene's germline CDR1 is LNHDA and CDR2 SQIVND (reference sequence). CDR3 size: 17 residues. J was trimmed by 0 bases and V by 5 bases; bases with no gene match: 12. The DNA for the CDR3 is TGTGCCAGTAGTCCTCATCGGACAGGTACAGCTAACTATGGCTACACCTTC. It yields the protein CASSPHRTGTANYGYTF.

V usage is TRBV7-3 and J usage is TRBJ2-3; 7 nucleotides align to TRBD1. This CDR3 comprises 13 residues. Germline assignment: CDR1 SGHTA and CDR2 FQGTGA. J gave up 3 bases and V 7 bases, and 4 bases lay outside the gene matches. The CDR3 DNA is TGTGCCAGCAACGCAGGGGGTACAGATACGCAGTATTTT. Translated, it gives CASNAGGTDTQYF.

The V and J genes are TRBV5-4 and TRBJ1-5, with D hard to call. CDR3 length: 14 residues. The V gene lost 4 bases and the J gene lost 3 bases, with 11 bases spanning the gap. Germline V gene lookup returns CDR1 SGHNT and CDR2 YYREEE (reference sequence). The chain's CDR3 is CASSPGPNNQPQHF. The DNA for the CDR3 is TGTGCCAGCAGCCCTGGGCCGAACAATCAGCCCCAGCATTTT.

About this clone: At the DNA level, this CDR3 is encoded by other sequences in the same sample as well. The chain joins TRBV9 to TRBJ1-4; D not certain. V dropped 0 bases and J dropped 4 bases, with 7 bases sitting between them. The CDR3 spans 14 residues. CDR1 is SGDLS, CDR2 YYNGEE, per germline. The CDR3 is CASSVGGNNEKLFF. The CDR3 region has the DNA TGTGCCAGCAGCGTAGGCGGAAATAATGAAAAACTGTTTTTT.

The rearrangement joins TRBV2 to TRBJ2-2; 14 nucleotides align to TRBD2. CDR3 length: 16 amino acids. V lost 2 bases and J lost 7; bases outside the gene matches: 3. The V gene's germline CDR1 is SNHLY and CDR2 FYNNEI. The chain's CDR3 is CASSERTSGGSGELFF. The CDR3 DNA reads as TGTGCCAGCAGTGAAAGGACTAGCGGGGGGAGCGGGGAGCTGTTTTTT.

The gene calls are TRBV30 and TRBJ1-5; tentatively, D is TRBD1 (5 bases). Germline CDR1 GTSNPN, CDR2 SVGIG (reference sequence). The length of the CDR3 is 15 residues. As DNA, the CDR3 is TGTGCTTATACAGACAGATGGGATAGCAATCAGCCCCAGCATTTT. Its protein is CAYTDRWDSNQPQHF.

The chain uses TRBV10-2 and TRBJ2-3; TRBD2 might be the D (6 bases). The V end lost 5 bases, the J end lost 4 bases, and 7 bases lay between the germline ends. Germline V gives CDR1 WSHSY, CDR2 SAAADI. The CDR3 loop spans 12 amino acids. CDR3 sequence (DNA): TGCGCCAGCAGTCTAGCGTCAGATACGCAGTATTTT. Translation: CASSLASDTQYF.

The rearrangement uses TRBV30 and TRBJ2-7; the match to TRBD1 covers 8 bases. The CDR3 covers 14 residues. After removal of 2 bases from V and 5 bases from J, the junction contained 8 bases not matched to a gene. Germline V lookup: CDR1 GTSNPN, CDR2 SVGIG (reference sequence). DNA for the CDR3: TGTGCCTGGAGTAGGCCAGGGGGCTTCAACGAGCAGTACTTC. Translating gives CAWSRPGGFNEQYF.

The genes are TRBV18 and TRBJ2-1; D is possibly TRBD1 (6 bases). The CDR3 runs 15 residues. V dropped 9 bases and J dropped 0 bases, with 15 bases sitting between them. CDR1 and CDR2 (germline): KGHSH, LQKENI. CDR3 loop: CASSTGISSYNEQFF. The CDR3 nucleotides read TGTGCCAGTTCAACAGGGATTAGCTCCTACAATGAGCAGTTCTTC.

This chain links TRBV7-3 with TRBJ2-7; D is ambiguous. CDR1 SGHTA and CDR2 FQGTGA come from the germline V gene. CDR3 length: 14 residues. V lost 2 bases, J lost 3 bases, and 11 bases lay in between. The CDR3 region has the DNA TGTGCCAGCAGCTTACTACCCCGAGTCTACGAGCAGTACTTC. Protein product: CASSLLPRVYEQYF.

Note on this clone: One end of the junction does not line up with germline, which may come from a read error. The V gene is TRBV2, the J gene TRBJ1-6; D call uncertain. CDR3 length: 13 amino acids. Looked up from germline, CDR1 is SNHLY and CDR2 is FYNNEI. The CDR3 nucleotides are TGTGCCAGCAGTGAAGGAGAGGGAATCCCTCCGGACTTT. Its translation: CASSEGEGIPPDF.

This chain links TRBV7-8 with TRBJ2-3; D remains unclear. This CDR3 is built from 13 residues. The V gene's germline CDR1 is SGHVS and CDR2 FQNEAQ. V was pared by 6 bases and J by 2 bases, with 9 bases between. The CDR3 coding sequence is TGTGCCAGCAGATCGAGATTCACAGATACGCAGTATTTT. As protein: CASRSRFTDTQYF.

Here the CDR3 DNA reads TGTGCCAGCGCGGGGCAGGGCAATCAGCCCCAGCATTTT. Its protein product is CASAGQGNQPQHF. V gene TRBV6-5 combines with J gene TRBJ1-5, with D perhaps matching TRBD1 (5 bases). With 8 bases removed from V and 2 bases from J, the gap between germline ends came to 10 bases. This CDR3 region has 13 residues. The germline CDR1 and CDR2 sequences are MNHEY and SVGAGI.